This T cell receptor (beta chain) was recorded in a study of T-cell memory formation after mild COVID-19. General study points: Prior to infection, memory already included some responding clones, suggesting cross-reactive memory joined.

The sample holds many counts of this clonotype. The antigen is not known. TCRdb redid the calling of the 5' RACE reads with MiXCR, one entry per CDR3 protein. In the table there are about 280,000 distinct CDR3 sequences, less than 9.5% of which are singletons. CDR1 is MGHDK, CDR2 SYGVNS, per germline. Trimming removed 3 bases at V and 0 bases at J, with 9 bases between. This CDR3 has 15 residues. This chain connects TRBV25-1 to TRBJ2-1; D uncertain. Sequencing input: PBMCs or a T cell subset sorted from them (not recorded which). The TCR was taken from a young man who had mild COVID-19 (a few samples of this study predate the infection). Cell type and time point are not known. CDR3 bases: TGTGCCAGCAGTGACGACGGATTCTCCTACAATGAGCAGTTCTTC. Translated, it gives CASSDDGFSYNEQFF.